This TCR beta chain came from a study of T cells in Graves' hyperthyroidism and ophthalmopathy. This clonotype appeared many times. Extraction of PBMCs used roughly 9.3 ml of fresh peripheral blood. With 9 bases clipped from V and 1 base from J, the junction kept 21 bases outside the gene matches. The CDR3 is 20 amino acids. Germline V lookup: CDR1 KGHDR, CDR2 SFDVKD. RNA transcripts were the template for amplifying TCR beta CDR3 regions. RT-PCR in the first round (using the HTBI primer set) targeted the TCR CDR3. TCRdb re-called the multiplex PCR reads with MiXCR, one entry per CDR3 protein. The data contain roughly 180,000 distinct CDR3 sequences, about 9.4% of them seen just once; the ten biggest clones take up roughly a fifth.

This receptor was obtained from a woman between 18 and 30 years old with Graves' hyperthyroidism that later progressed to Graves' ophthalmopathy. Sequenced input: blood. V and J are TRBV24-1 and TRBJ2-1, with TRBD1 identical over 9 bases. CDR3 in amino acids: CATGTGFRLGLGQSYNEQFF. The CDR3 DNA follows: TGTGCCACCGGGACAGGGTTTCGGTTGGGATTGGGTCAGTCCTACAATGAGCAGTTCTTC.